This T cell receptor beta chain derives from a study of T cell responses to AZD1222 COVID-19 vaccine. Assay: immunoSEQ multiplex PCR; the TCRdb copy retains only in-frame clones and omits some. The profile shows 130,000 or so clones, 84% of them singletons. The CDR3 spans 12 residues. In germline, CDR1 is LNHDA, CDR2 SQIVND (reference sequence). Between the trimmed V and J ends, which lost 6 bases and 7 bases, there was a span of 12 bases. The chain recombines TRBV19 with TRBJ1-2; D ambiguous. Material: peripheral blood, obtained 28 days after the second AZD1222 dose. This clonotype originated in an adult who received the AZD1222 COVID-19 vaccine. The CDR3 DNA sequence: TGTGCCAGTAGGTTATTAGTCGGTGGCTACACCTTC. Encoded protein: CASRLLVGGYTF.